One and the same sample provided the 20 T cell receptor beta chains below, sequenced in a study of long-term antiretroviral therapy in people with HIV. The authors ran the immunoSEQ assay, v3.0, at survey level. Assay used: immunoSEQ multiplex PCR; TCRdb lists only in-frame clones, some missing. Of 25,000 or so clones listed, roughly 85% are singletons. Sequencing used unsorted PBMCs, obtained 0.8 years before starting antiretroviral therapy. These receptors all come from a man aged 18 to 29 with HIV.

This clone was detected only once. This chain connects TRBV28 to TRBJ2-2; a weak D match, TRBD1 (6 bases). From germline, CDR1 is MDHEN and CDR2 SYDVKM. The CDR3 extends over 15 amino acids. V lost 5 bases, J lost 7 bases, and 17 bases lay in between. The CDR3 sequence is CASSGYRDWGGELFF. The CDR3, as DNA: TGTGCCAGCAGTGGATACAGGGATTGGGGCGGGGAGCTGTTTTTT.

This rearrangement joins TRBV30 to TRBJ2-7; D gene unclear. Trimming removed 1 base from V and 3 bases from J, with 22 bases in between. This CDR3 spans 17 amino acids. The germline CDR1 and CDR2 sequences are GTSNPN and SVGIG (reference sequence). The CDR3 is CAWSEFPRPPQDYEQYF. CDR3 nucleotide sequence: TGTGCCTGGAGTGAATTCCCCCGGCCCCCGCAAGACTACGAGCAGTACTTC.

The gene calls are TRBV5-5 and TRBJ2-7; no reliable D call. With 0 bases removed from V and 6 bases from J, the gap between germline ends came to 4 bases. The CDR3 totals 11 residues. From germline, CDR1 is SGHKS and CDR2 YYEKEE (reference sequence). The CDR3 region has the DNA TGTGCCAGCAGCTTGGAGCTCGAGCAGTACTTC. Protein: CASSLELEQYF.

In this sample, this clone turned up once. The V gene is TRBV5-1, the J gene TRBJ2-7; TRBD1 aligns across 7 bases. Looked up from germline, CDR1 is SGHRS and CDR2 is YFSETQ. V lost 1 base to trimming and J lost 1 base; unmatched junction nucleotides: 2. The CDR3 spans 14 residues. The CDR3 DNA sequence: TGCGCCAGCAGCTTGCGGACAGGTTCCTACGAGCAGTACTTC. This gives the protein CASSLRTGSYEQYF.

The V and J genes are TRBV5-8 and TRBJ1-2, with D possibly matching TRBD1 (5 bases). V was cut by 4 bases and J by 5 bases, with 15 bases left in between. Per the germline V gene, CDR1 is SGHTS and CDR2 is YDEGEE. The CDR3 has 14 amino acids. DNA for the CDR3: TGTGCCAGCAGCGGCCATGCGGGGGATTATGGCTACACCTTC. Residues: CASSGHAGDYGYTF. Based on the CDR3 plus reference TRBV5-8 and TRBJ1-2, the full variable domain is EAGVTQSPTHLIKTRGQQATLRCSPISGHTSVYWYQQALGLGLQFLLWYDEGEERNRGNFPPRFSGRQFPNYSSELNVNALELEDSALYLCASSGHAGDYGYTFGSGTRLTVV.

The chain has TRBV7-9 and TRBJ2-2; D unresolved. Trimming cost V 3 bases and J 4 bases, with 9 bases left between them. The CDR3 is 14 residues long. The germline CDR1 and CDR2 sequences are SEHNR and FQNEAQ (reference sequence). DNA for the CDR3: TGTGCCAGCAGCTTTTCCAGAGTCACCGGGGAGCTGTTTTTT. Protein sequence: CASSFSRVTGELFF. The full variable domain, its missing parts supplied by reference TRBV7-9 and TRBJ2-2, is DTGVSQNPRHKITKRGQNVTFRCDPISEHNRLYWYRQTLGQGPEFLTYFQNEAQLEKSRLLSDRFSAERPKGSFSTLEIQRTEQGDSAMYLCASSFSRVTGELFFGEGSRLTVL.

V and J are TRBV5-1 and TRBJ2-7, with 8 bases aligning to TRBD2. This CDR3 region has 13 residues. J was trimmed by 5 bases and V by 2 bases; bases with no gene match: 3. Germline V lookup: CDR1 SGHRS, CDR2 YFSETQ. The CDR3 nucleotides are TGCGCCAGCAGCTTAAGCGGGAGCAACGAGCAGTACTTC. Translation gives CASSLSGSNEQYF.

This chain links TRBV27 with TRBJ2-3; no reliable D call. The V end lost 6 bases, the J end lost 0 bases, and 7 bases lay between the germline ends. Germline V gives CDR1 MNHEY, CDR2 SMNVEV (reference sequence). CDR3 length equals 13 residues. The chain's CDR3 is CASRITSTDTQYF. As DNA, the CDR3 is TGTGCCAGCAGGATTACTAGCACAGATACGCAGTATTTT.

V usage is TRBV7-6 and J usage is TRBJ1-5; D is unresolved. This CDR3 has 15 amino acids. The V end lost 2 bases, the J end lost 5 bases, and 13 bases lay between the germline ends. Germline V lookup: CDR1 SGHVS, CDR2 FNYEAQ. The CDR3: CASSLSLRRDQPQHF. The CDR3 DNA reads TGTGCCAGCAGCTTATCTCTCAGGAGGGATCAGCCCCAGCATTTT.

This chain connects TRBV6-5 to TRBJ1-3, with D uncertain. Germline assignment: CDR1 MNHEY and CDR2 SVGAGI. This CDR3 has 14 amino acids. The ends were cut back, 6 bases at V and 3 bases at J, with 12 bases in the middle. The CDR3 DNA sequence: TGTGCCAGCAGAACAAGTATTTATGGAAACACCATATATTTT. Protein product: CASRTSIYGNTIYF.

V is TRBV7-9 and J is TRBJ2-3; 10 bases map to TRBD2. CDR3 length: 16 amino acids. J was trimmed by 2 bases and V by 5 bases; bases with no gene match: 7. Germline assignment: CDR1 SEHNR and CDR2 FQNEAQ (reference sequence). CDR3 in DNA: TGTGCCAGCAGCCTCAAGCGGGGGGGCCCCACAGATACGCAGTATTTT. It is translated as CASSLKRGGPTDTQYF.

This rearrangement joins TRBV4-2 to TRBJ2-2, with 11 bases aligning to TRBD2. The CDR3 spans 18 residues. V trimming: 3 bases; J trimming: 5 bases; junction bases outside the gene matches: 11. Germline V gene sequence: CDR1 LGHNA, CDR2 YNFKEQ. The CDR3 protein is CASSQRVTSGSGTGELFF. The CDR3 region has the DNA TGTGCCAGCAGCCAGAGGGTAACTAGCGGGAGCGGAACCGGGGAGCTGTTTTTT.

This chain uses TRBV6-5 with TRBJ2-1; no clear D gene. The CDR3 runs to 11 residues. The germline gives CDR1 MNHEY, CDR2 SVGAGI. V was clipped by 7 bases and J by 4 bases, with 5 bases between them. The CDR3 sequence: CASTLYNEQFF. The CDR3 DNA follows: TGTGCCAGCACCCTATACAATGAGCAGTTCTTC.

The chain employs TRBV6-1 and TRBJ1-2, with TRBD1 matching over 8 bases. The CDR3 spans 16 residues. From germline, CDR1 is MNHNS and CDR2 SASEGT. Trimming at V came to 0 bases and at J to 4 bases, leaving 7 bases not matched to a gene. The CDR3 nucleotides read TGTGCCAGCAGTGAAGCGGCAGGGGGCGATATCTATGGCTACACCTTC. This gives the protein CASSEAAGGDIYGYTF.

The chain carries TRBV29-1 and TRBJ2-1, with D uncertain. The V gene's germline CDR1 is SQVTM and CDR2 ANQGSEA. V was shortened by 8 bases and J by 3 bases, with 14 bases between the two germline ends. The CDR3 has 13 residues. In DNA form, the CDR3 reads TGCAGCCTTCGCACCCCTTACTACAATGAGCAGTTCTTC. As protein: CSLRTPYYNEQFF.

The chain is built from TRBV6-6 and TRBJ1-5, with 9 bases that match TRBD1. This CDR3 region has 15 residues. Unmatched junction bases numbered 10, after V lost 6 bases and J lost 7 bases. Germline V gene data show CDR1 as MNHNY and CDR2 as SVGAGI (reference sequence). In nucleotides, the CDR3 is TGTGCCAGCAGACTTTGGACAGGGGTAGAACAGCCCCAGCATTTT. This translates into CASRLWTGVEQPQHF.

The genes are TRBV4-2 and TRBJ1-2; 7 nucleotides match TRBD1. The CDR3 runs 14 residues. The germline V gene encodes CDR1 LGHNA and CDR2 YNFKEQ. V shed 7 bases, J shed 5 bases, and the junction held 10 bases outside the gene matches. This CDR3 reads CASTRSGTDYGYTF. CDR3 DNA sequence: TGTGCCAGCACTAGATCCGGGACAGATTATGGCTACACCTTC.

J is TRBJ2-3 and V is TRBV6-7; the D is unclear. TRBV6-7 is classed as an ORF, of uncertain function. This CDR3 is 15 amino acids long. V was pared by 0 bases and J by 2 bases, with 9 bases between. The CDR3 loop is CASSYSGPHTDTQYF. The CDR3 DNA sequence: TGTGCCAGCAGTTACTCAGGACCCCACACAGATACGCAGTATTTT.

This CDR3 reads CASSLGQNTEAFF. The CDR3 nucleotides are TGTGCCAGCAGCTTGGGACAGAACACTGAAGCTTTCTTT. This chain uses TRBV7-2 with TRBJ1-1; tentatively, D is TRBD1 (6 bases). V was pared by 3 bases and J by 1 base, with 6 bases between. The CDR3 sequence is 13 residues long. CDR1 SGHTA and CDR2 FQGNSA come from the germline V gene.

The rearrangement uses TRBV5-1 and TRBJ2-1, with D possibly TRBD2 on 6 matching bases. Germline loops: CDR1 SGHRS, CDR2 YFSETQ. V shed 0 bases and J shed 4 bases, with 17 bases lying between them. CDR3 size: 17 residues. Here the CDR3 reads CASSLARGGETYNEQFF. CDR3 DNA sequence: TGCGCCAGCAGCTTGGCCCGGGGAGGAGAGACATACAATGAGCAGTTCTTC.